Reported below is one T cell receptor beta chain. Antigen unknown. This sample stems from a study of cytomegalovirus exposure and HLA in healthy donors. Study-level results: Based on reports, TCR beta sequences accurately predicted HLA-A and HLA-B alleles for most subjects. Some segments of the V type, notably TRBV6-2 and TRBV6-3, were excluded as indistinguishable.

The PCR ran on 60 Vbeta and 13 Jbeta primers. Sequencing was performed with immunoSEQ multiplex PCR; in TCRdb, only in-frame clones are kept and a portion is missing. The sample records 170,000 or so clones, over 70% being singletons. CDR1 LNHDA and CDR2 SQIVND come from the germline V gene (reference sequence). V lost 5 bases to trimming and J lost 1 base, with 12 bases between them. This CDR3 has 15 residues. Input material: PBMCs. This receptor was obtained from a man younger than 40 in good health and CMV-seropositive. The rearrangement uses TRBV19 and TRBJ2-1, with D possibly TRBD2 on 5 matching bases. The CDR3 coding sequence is TGTGCCAGTAGTGGAGGAGTAACGTCCTACAATGAGCAGTTCTTC. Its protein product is CASSGGVTSYNEQFF.